This TCR beta chain was obtained from a study of cytomegalovirus exposure and HLA in healthy donors. Study overall: Drawn from HLA-typed donors, around 85 million unique TCRs were held in an early data release.

PCR was performed using 60 Vbeta and 13 Jbeta primers. The method was immunoSEQ multiplex PCR; TCRdb's version includes in-frame clones alone and lacks a portion of them. Found here are about 190,000 clones, roughly 75% of them singletons; the top ten hold over 4%. To note about this clone: Antigen: not known.

The study's findings and limits: In a later analysis, at a false discovery rate of 0.05, 15,000 to 20,000 TCR beta sequences matched HLA alleles. Further analysis was carried out later, and it showed several of the most significant clusters appearing linked to common viral pathogens.

Germline values: CDR1 MDHEN, CDR2 SYDVKM. Trimming removed 2 bases from V and 6 bases from J; junction bases left unmatched: 4. CDR3 length: 16 amino acids. This chain connects TRBV28 to TRBJ2-3; 14 positions agree with TRBD2. The sample taken for sequencing was PBMCs. The sequence derives from a man aged 25 to 45 in good health and CMV-seropositive. CDR3 in DNA: TGTGCCAGCAGTTTAGGGGGACTAGCGGGGGCCGATACGCAGTATTTT. It translates to CASSLGGLAGADTQYF. The full variable domain, in which reference TRBV28 and TRBJ2-3 provide the parts outside the CDR3, is DVKVTQSSRYLVKRTGEKVFLECVQDMDHENMFWYRQDPGLGLRLIYFSYDVKMKEKGDIPEGYSVSREKKERFSLILESASTNQTSMYLCASSLGGLAGADTQYFGPGTRLTVL.